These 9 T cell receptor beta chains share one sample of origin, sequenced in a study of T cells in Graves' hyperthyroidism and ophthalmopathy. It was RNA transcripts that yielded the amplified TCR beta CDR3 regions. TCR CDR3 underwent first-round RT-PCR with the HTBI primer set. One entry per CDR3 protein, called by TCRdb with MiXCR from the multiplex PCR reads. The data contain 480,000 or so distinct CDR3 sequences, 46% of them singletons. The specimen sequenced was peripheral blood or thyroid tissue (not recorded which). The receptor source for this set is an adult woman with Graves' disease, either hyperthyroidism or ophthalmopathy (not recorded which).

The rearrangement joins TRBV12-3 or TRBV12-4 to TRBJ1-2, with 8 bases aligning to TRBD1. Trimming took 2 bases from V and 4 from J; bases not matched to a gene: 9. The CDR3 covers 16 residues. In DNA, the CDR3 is TGTGCCAGCAGTTTACGACAGGGGAGAGGGTCCTATGGCTACACCTTC. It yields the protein CASSLRQGRGSYGYTF.

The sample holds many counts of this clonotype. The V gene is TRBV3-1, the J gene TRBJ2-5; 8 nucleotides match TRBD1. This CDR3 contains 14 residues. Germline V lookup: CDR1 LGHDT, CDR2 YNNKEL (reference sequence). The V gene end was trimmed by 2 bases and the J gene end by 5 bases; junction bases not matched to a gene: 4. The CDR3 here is CASSQRQGSETQYF. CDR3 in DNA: TGTGCCAGCAGCCAACGACAGGGGTCGGAGACCCAGTACTTC.

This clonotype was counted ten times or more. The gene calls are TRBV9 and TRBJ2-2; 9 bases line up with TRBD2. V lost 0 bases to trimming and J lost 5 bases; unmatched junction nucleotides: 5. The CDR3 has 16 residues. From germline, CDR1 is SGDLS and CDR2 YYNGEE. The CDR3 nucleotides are TGTGCCAGCAGCGTAGGGGGTAGCGGGAGAACCGGGGAGCTGTTTTTT. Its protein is CASSVGGSGRTGELFF.

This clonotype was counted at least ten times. In nucleotides, the CDR3 is TGCAGCGCGATCGACTCCCTAGGGAACACCGGGGAGCTGTTTTTT. Protein: CSAIDSLGNTGELFF. The chain links TRBV29-1 to TRBJ2-2; D is uncertain. This CDR3 has 15 amino acids. With 7 bases removed from V and 1 base from J, the gap between germline ends came to 16 bases. CDR1 and CDR2 from the germline V gene are SQVTM and ANQGSEA.

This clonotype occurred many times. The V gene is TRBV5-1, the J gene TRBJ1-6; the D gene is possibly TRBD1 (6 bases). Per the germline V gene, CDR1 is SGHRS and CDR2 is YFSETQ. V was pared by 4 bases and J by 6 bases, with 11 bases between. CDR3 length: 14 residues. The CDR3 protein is CASSATGPNSPLHF. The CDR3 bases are TGCGCCAGCAGCGCGACAGGTCCTAATTCACCCCTCCACTTT.

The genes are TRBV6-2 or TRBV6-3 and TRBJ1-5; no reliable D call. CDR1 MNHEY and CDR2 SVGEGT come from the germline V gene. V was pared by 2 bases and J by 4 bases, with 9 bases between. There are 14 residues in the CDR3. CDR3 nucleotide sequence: TGTGCCAGCAGTTACAGGAACGGAAATCAGCCCCAGCATTTT. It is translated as CASSYRNGNQPQHF.

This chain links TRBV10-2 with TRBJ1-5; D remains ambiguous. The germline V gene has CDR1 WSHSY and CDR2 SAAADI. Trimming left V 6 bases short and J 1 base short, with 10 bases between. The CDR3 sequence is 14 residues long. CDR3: CASSPDWSNQPQHF. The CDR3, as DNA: TGCGCCAGCAGCCCTGACTGGAGCAATCAGCCCCAGCATTTT.

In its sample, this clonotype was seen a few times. The CDR3 region has the DNA TGTGCCAGCAGTGGGGCAGGCCTGGGCCAAGAGACCCAGTACTTC. Its protein product is CASSGAGLGQETQYF. The chain links TRBV2 to TRBJ2-5; D gene uncertain. Germline assignment: CDR1 SNHLY and CDR2 FYNNEI. V lost 4 bases and J 1 base, leaving 13 bases between the germline ends. The CDR3 spans 15 residues.

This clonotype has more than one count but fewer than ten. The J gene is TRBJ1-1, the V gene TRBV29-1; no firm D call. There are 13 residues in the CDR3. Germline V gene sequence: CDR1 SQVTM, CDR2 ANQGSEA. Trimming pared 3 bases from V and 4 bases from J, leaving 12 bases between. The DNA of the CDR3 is TGCAGCGTTGAGAAGGCTCGGGGCACTGAAGCTTTCTTT. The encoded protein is CSVEKARGTEAFF.